The T cell receptor beta chain described here comes from a study of control samples from healthy donors and cancer patients. The method was immunoSEQ multiplex PCR; TCRdb's version includes in-frame clones alone and lacks a portion of them. The sample comprises about 170,000 clones, 90% to 95% of which are singletons, and approximately 1.4% rests with the top ten. Per germline, CDR1 MNHEY and CDR2 SVGAGI. Trimming pared 6 bases from V and 7 bases from J, leaving 12 bases between. CDR3 length: 12 amino acids. The chain has TRBV6-5 and TRBJ1-2; TRBD1 might be the D (6 bases). The sequenced material came from blood. This sequence originates from a woman between 25 and 40 years old in good health. The CDR3 is CASRQGRSGYTF. CDR3 DNA: TGTGCCAGCAGACAGGGTAGGAGTGGCTACACCTTC.